The clone carrying this T cell receptor beta chain was observed a few times. TCRdb's table, derived via immunoSEQ multiplex PCR, lists solely in-frame clones and lacks some. The repertoire consists of some 70,000 clones, with 83% occurring once and the leading ten covering about 43%. Germline-derived CDR1 and CDR2 are SGHTA and FQGNSA. The CDR3 has 14 amino acids. V lost 3 bases to trimming and J lost 6 bases, with 12 bases between them. These data originate in a study of blood T cell repertoires in COVID-19. Overall study: Samples representing acute and convalescent COVID-19 were sourced from the United States, Italy and Spain. Sample material is recorded as cDNA or gDNA derived from T cells, B-cell-depleted T cells, or PBMCs.

This TCR was sampled from a man older than 75 with acute or convalescent COVID-19. This sequence joins TRBV7-2 and TRBJ1-5, with TRBD1 as a possible D gene (5 bases). Specimen: peripheral blood. The DNA of the CDR3 is TGTGCCAGCAGCTTGGGAGGGGCTCGTCAGCCCCAGCATTTT. This encodes CASSLGGARQPQHF.